Below, 5 T cell receptor beta chains from the same sample are listed, as sequenced in a study of blood T cell repertoires in COVID-19. Sequenced by immunoSEQ multiplex PCR; TCRdb stores in-frame clones only, minus some. Seen here are around 300,000 clones, about 85% observed once, and the top ten hold roughly 13%. Sequenced material: peripheral blood. Source of these receptors: a human donor in a cohort sampled during active COVID-19.

DNA for the CDR3: TGTGCCAGCAGTTTAGGGGGGACAGGGGGAAGCGAGCAGTACTTC. Residues: CASSLGGTGGSEQYF. The rearrangement links TRBV28 to TRBJ2-7; 11 bases are a match to TRBD1. V shed 2 bases and J 6 bases; nucleotides not matched to a gene: 6. The CDR3 is made up of 15 amino acids. From germline, CDR1 is MDHEN and CDR2 SYDVKM.

The chain recombines TRBV25-1 with TRBJ2-7, with D possibly matching TRBD1 (6 bases). V lost 6 bases, J lost 1 base, and 10 bases lay in between. The germline CDR1 and CDR2 sequences are MGHDK and SYGVNS. The CDR3 consists of 13 residues. The CDR3 region has the DNA TGTGCCAGCAGGGGACAAGCTTCCTACGAGCAGTACTTC. It translates to CASRGQASYEQYF.

The chain combines TRBV28 with TRBJ2-7; TRBD2 is a possible D gene (6 bases). This CDR3 region has 13 residues. V shed 6 bases and J shed 2 bases, with 11 bases lying between them. Germline loops: CDR1 MDHEN, CDR2 SYDVKM. CDR3 loop: CASSSSGTYEQYF. CDR3 DNA sequence: TGTGCCAGCAGCAGTAGCGGAACCTACGAGCAGTACTTC. Looking up the rest from reference TRBV28 and TRBJ2-7 gives the full variable domain: DVKVTQSSRYLVKRTGEKVFLECVQDMDHENMFWYRQDPGLGLRLIYFSYDVKMKEKGDIPEGYSVSREKKERFSLILESASTNQTSMYLCASSSSGTYEQYFGPGTRLTVT.

This chain connects TRBV11-2 to TRBJ2-2; D may be TRBD1 (6 bases). Germline V CDR1 and CDR2: SGHAT, FQNNGV. CDR3 length: 14 amino acids. Trimming left V 5 bases short and J 4 bases short, with 11 bases between. CDR3 region: CASSHGTLTGELFF. The CDR3 DNA sequence: TGTGCCAGCAGCCATGGGACACTCACCGGGGAGCTGTTTTTT.

V and J are TRBV10-2 and TRBJ2-6; D gene uncertain. The CDR3 totals 14 residues. V dropped 10 bases and J dropped 2 bases, with 12 bases sitting between them. Germline V gene data show CDR1 as WSHSY and CDR2 as SAAADI. The DNA for the CDR3 is TGCGCCACCCGTCAGGATGCTGGGGCCAACGTCCTGACTTTC. Translating gives CATRQDAGANVLTF.